The 18 T cell receptor beta chains below all came from one sample that was sequenced in a study of beta chain features in type 1 diabetes. No antigens are known for them. Study-level results: Type 1 diabetes patients had TCRB CDR3s that were shorter (moderately but significantly so) in all four CD4+ subsets.

TCRB transcripts that were expressed got sequenced, as all of the isolated RNA had been reverse transcribed. Using immunoSEQ multiplex PCR, the repertoire was profiled, and TCRdb retains in-frame clones only, with some absent. The sample has some 640,000 clones, over 12% seen once. The specimen was naive CD4+ T cells from blood. Source of these receptors: a man aged 18 to 35 with type 1 diabetes.

In this sample, this clone turned up a few times. Other nucleotide sequences from this sample produce the same CDR3. V is TRBV29-1 and J is TRBJ1-1; the D is unclear. The CDR3 covers 15 residues. The V and J ends lost 7 bases and 4 bases respectively, with 22 bases between them. CDR1 SQVTM and CDR2 ANQGSEA come from the germline V gene. CDR3: CSAYKGSAGTTEAFF. The CDR3, as DNA: TGCAGCGCATATAAGGGTTCCGCCGGAACCACTGAAGCTTTCTTT. The variable domain in full, completed from reference TRBV29-1 and TRBJ1-1, reads SAVISQKPSRDICQRGTSLTIQCQVDSQVTMMFWYRQQPGQSLTLIATANQGSEATYESGFVIDKFPISRPNLTFSTLTVSNMSPEDSSIYLCSAYKGSAGTTEAFFGQGTRLTVV.

A few counts support this clone. The sample contains more than one DNA sequence encoding this CDR3. This chain links TRBV30 with TRBJ1-1; 7 bases agree with TRBD1. V shed 0 bases, J shed 4 bases, and the junction held 5 bases outside the gene matches. This CDR3 is built from 14 residues. The germline gives CDR1 GTSNPN, CDR2 SVGIG (reference sequence). CDR3 amino acids: CAWSVLRGSTEAFF. In nucleotides, the CDR3 is TGTGCCTGGAGTGTACTCAGGGGGAGCACTGAAGCTTTCTTT. The whole variable domain, filled in from reference TRBV30 and TRBJ1-1, reads SQTIHQWPATLVQPVGSPLSLECTVEGTSNPNLYWYRQAAGRGLQLLFYSVGIGQISSEVPQNLSASRPQDRQFILSSKKLLLSDSGFYLCAWSVLRGSTEAFFGQGTRLTVV.

This clone turned up a few times. The chain combines TRBV5-1 with TRBJ2-1; 13 bases match TRBD2. CDR1 is SGHRS, CDR2 YFSETQ, per germline. The CDR3 length is 14 residues. Trimming cost V 2 bases and J 10 bases; bases outside gene matches: 3. This CDR3 is CASSLGTSGEEQFF. In nucleotides, the CDR3 is TGCGCCAGCAGCTTAGGGACTAGCGGGGAGGAGCAGTTCTTC. Full variable domain (missing parts from reference TRBV5-1 and TRBJ2-1): KAGVTQTPRYLIKTRGQQVTLSCSPISGHRSVSWYQQTPGQGLQFLFEYFSETQRNKGNFPGRFSGRQFSNSRSEMNVSTLELGDSALYLCASSLGTSGEEQFFGPGTRLTVL.

This clone has more than one count but fewer than ten. The chain links TRBV27 to TRBJ2-1, with 9 bases lining up with TRBD1. J was trimmed by 9 bases and V by 6 bases; bases with no gene match: 12. The CDR3 runs to 15 residues. Germline V gives CDR1 MNHEY, CDR2 SMNVEV (reference sequence). The CDR3 loop reads CASSPWDRESGEQFF. The CDR3 DNA is TGTGCCAGCAGCCCTTGGGACAGGGAATCCGGTGAGCAGTTCTTC.

In this sample, this clone turned up a few times. The V gene is TRBV9, the J gene TRBJ2-7; D gene uncertain. V was trimmed by 3 bases and J by 3 bases, leaving 16 bases between them. CDR1 and CDR2 from the germline V gene are SGDLS and YYNGEE. The CDR3 length is 15 residues. The CDR3 sequence is CASSASLGKGYEQYF. The CDR3 nucleotides are TGTGCCAGCAGCGCCTCCTTAGGGAAAGGCTACGAGCAGTACTTC.

This clone has only a few counts. This chain connects TRBV4-3 to TRBJ2-3, with a tentative D call TRBD2 (6 bases). V lost 6 bases, J lost 0 bases, and 13 bases lay in between. CDR1 is LGHNA, CDR2 YSLEER, per germline. The CDR3 is 15 amino acids. The chain's CDR3 is CASRRDLTSTDTQYF. The CDR3 DNA reads TGCGCCAGCAGGCGGGACTTGACTAGCACAGATACGCAGTATTTT.

The chain employs TRBV7-9 and TRBJ2-7; tentatively, D is TRBD1 (7 bases). From germline, CDR1 is SEHNR and CDR2 FQNEAQ (reference sequence). This CDR3 has 15 amino acids. The V end was cut by 4 bases, the J end by 2 bases, with 15 bases between. The CDR3 loop is CASSSGGDRAYEQYF. As DNA, the CDR3 is TGTGCCAGCAGCTCCGGGGGAGACAGGGCCTACGAGCAGTACTTC.

CDR3 sequence (DNA): TGCGCCAGCAGCCACCCAGGGGGCAGGGGGGGAACTTTCTACGAGCAGTACTTC. Encoded protein: CASSHPGGRGGTFYEQYF. This chain links TRBV4-1 with TRBJ2-7, with TRBD1 as a possible D gene (8 bases). Germline CDR1 is MGHRA and CDR2 is YSYEKL. The germline V and J ends were trimmed by 3 bases and 3 bases, with 24 bases remaining between them. The CDR3 totals 18 residues.

The chain uses TRBV4-2 and TRBJ2-5; D is unclear. Per the germline V gene, CDR1 is LGHNA and CDR2 is YNFKEQ. Trimming took off 2 bases at V and 5 bases at J, with 6 bases between the two ends. CDR3 length: 12 amino acids. CDR3 nucleotide sequence: TGTGCCAGCAGCCAACACGGGGAGACCCAGTACTTC. This sequence encodes CASSQHGETQYF.

The chain's CDR3 is CAWSPTEEQPQHF. The CDR3 DNA reads TGTGCCTGGAGTCCAACGGAGGAGCAGCCCCAGCATTTT. The chain is built from TRBV30 and TRBJ1-5; D gene ambiguous. Germline V gene lookup returns CDR1 GTSNPN and CDR2 SVGIG (reference sequence). The germline V and J ends were trimmed by 2 bases and 7 bases, with 12 bases remaining between them. This CDR3 is 13 amino acids long.

There are many counts of this clone. This chain joins TRBV10-3 and TRBJ2-6; a possible D gene is TRBD1 (5 bases). Germline CDR1 and CDR2: ENHRY and SYGVKD. The CDR3 totals 16 residues. Trimming removed 4 bases from V and 0 bases from J, with 10 bases in between. CDR3 sequence (DNA): TGTGCCATCAGTGGGGGCGAATCCTCTGGGGCCAACGTCCTGACTTTC. This translates into CAISGGESSGANVLTF.

This clone was recorded only once. The genes are TRBV6-1 and TRBJ1-1; TRBD1 aligns across 9 bases. Trimming at V came to 5 bases and at J to 6 bases, leaving 10 bases not matched to a gene. Germline lookup yields CDR1 MNHNS and CDR2 SASEGT. The CDR3 spans 15 residues. CDR3 sequence: CASSPGTGFEAEAFF. DNA of the CDR3: TGTGCCAGCAGTCCCGGGACAGGGTTCGAAGCTGAAGCTTTCTTT.

The V call is TRBV28, the J call TRBJ1-1; D gene uncertain. Germline assignment: CDR1 MDHEN and CDR2 SYDVKM. The CDR3 length is 12 residues. V dropped 5 bases and J dropped 4 bases, with 8 bases sitting between them. CDR3 sequence: CASSLPGTEAFF. CDR3 DNA sequence: TGTGCCAGCAGTCTGCCAGGCACTGAAGCTTTCTTT. The variable domain in full, completed from reference TRBV28 and TRBJ1-1, reads DVKVTQSSRYLVKRTGEKVFLECVQDMDHENMFWYRQDPGLGLRLIYFSYDVKMKEKGDIPEGYSVSREKKERFSLILESASTNQTSMYLCASSLPGTEAFFGQGTRLTVV.

This chain uses TRBV10-1 with TRBJ2-5; tentatively, D is TRBD2 (5 bases). The CDR3 length is 13 residues. The V end lost 3 bases, the J end lost 5 bases, and 10 bases lay between the germline ends. CDR1 is WNHNN and CDR2 is SYGVQD in the germline V gene (reference sequence). The CDR3 DNA reads as TGCGCCAGCAGTGACCTAGCCGGGGAGACCCAGTACTTC. It encodes CASSDLAGETQYF.

This clone was seen a few times. This sample includes further DNA sequences coding for the same CDR3. J is TRBJ2-7 and V is TRBV18, with 9 bases lining up with TRBD1. In germline, CDR1 is KGHSH, CDR2 LQKENI. The CDR3 loop spans 14 amino acids. V dropped 3 bases and J dropped 0; count of bases not matched to a gene: 0. The CDR3 DNA sequence: TGTGCCAGCTCACCGGGACAGGGCTCCTACGAGCAGTACTTC. It encodes CASSPGQGSYEQYF.

The table lists this clone with a few counts. The J gene is TRBJ2-5, the V gene TRBV10-3; no reliable D call. The V gene lost 5 bases and the J gene lost 1 base, with 14 bases spanning the gap. Germline CDR1 is ENHRY and CDR2 is SYGVKD. The CDR3 loop spans 15 amino acids. This chain's CDR3 is CAISSTQKSQETQYF. The CDR3, as DNA: TGTGCCATCAGTTCTACCCAGAAGTCCCAAGAGACCCAGTACTTC.

This chain joins TRBV13 and TRBJ2-5; D possibly corresponds to TRBD1 (6 bases). Germline loops: CDR1 PRHDT, CDR2 FYEKMQ (reference sequence). V shed 0 bases and J shed 5 bases, with 10 bases lying between them. The CDR3 extends over 14 amino acids. CDR3 sequence reads: CASSLGQGHETQYF. The DNA of the CDR3 is TGTGCCAGCAGCTTAGGACAGGGCCACGAGACCCAGTACTTC.

The rearrangement uses TRBV29-1 and TRBJ2-2, with TRBD1 identical over 7 bases. After removal of 5 bases from V and 4 bases from J, the junction contained 10 bases not matched to a gene. CDR1 and CDR2 (germline): SQVTM, ANQGSEA. The CDR3 extends over 15 amino acids. The CDR3 DNA follows: TGCAGCGTTCTAACGGAGACAGGGAGCACCGGGGAGCTGTTTTTT. Encoded protein: CSVLTETGSTGELFF.